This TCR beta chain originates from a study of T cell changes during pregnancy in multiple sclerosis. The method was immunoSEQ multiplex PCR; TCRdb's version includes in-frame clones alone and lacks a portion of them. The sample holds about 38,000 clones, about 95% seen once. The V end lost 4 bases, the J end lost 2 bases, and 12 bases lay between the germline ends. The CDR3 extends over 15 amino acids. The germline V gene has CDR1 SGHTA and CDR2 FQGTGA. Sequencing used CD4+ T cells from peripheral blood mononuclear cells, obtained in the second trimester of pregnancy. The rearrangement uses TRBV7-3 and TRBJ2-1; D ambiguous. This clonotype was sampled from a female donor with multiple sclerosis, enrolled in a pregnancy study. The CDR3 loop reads CASSSSWQAYNEQFF. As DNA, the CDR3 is TGTGCCAGCAGCTCCTCGTGGCAAGCCTACAATGAGCAGTTCTTC. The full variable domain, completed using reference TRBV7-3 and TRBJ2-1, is GAGVSQTPSNKVTEKGKYVELRCDPISGHTALYWYRQSLGQGPEFLIYFQGTGAADDSGLPNDRFFAVRPEGSVSTLKIQRTERGDSAVYLCASSSSWQAYNEQFFGPGTRLTVL.